This TCR beta chain was sequenced for a study of shared clonotypes between healthy human individuals (dated by TCRdb to 2018 to 2021). Study-level background: The cohort included a few men and a couple of women between 18 and 49 years of age. For each donor, CD4 naive and CD4 memory were each given three plates, CD8 naive was given two plates, and CD8 memory was given one plate. To increase sequencing depth and limit assay-specific biases, TCR repertoire library preparation and sequencing were carried out by different laboratories using diverse techniques. To estimate repertoire size and how much clonotypes are shared between individuals, the study performed deep sequencing of blood TCR repertoires from roughly five healthy adults. Each donor's leukapheresis produced roughly between roughly 0.94 and 9.5 billion PBMCs. What the study reported, not specific to this receptor: Sampling was limited to blood, and TCR repertoires in tissue likely differ from TCR repertoires in blood. Compared with non-shared clonotypes, clonotypes shared by all four sorted-subset donors had higher generation probabilities. Larger estimated clonotype richness was generally found for naive subsets than for memory subsets. Rarefaction of sorted-subset datasets indicated incomplete sequencing despite the large sequencing depth. The small number of donors limited the genetic and exposure-history diversity represented. Sharing across four donors was observed for around 4.8% of naive CD4, 3.5% of naive CD8, 2% to 2.5% of memory CD4, and over 0.3% of memory CD8 clonotypes. Pairwise subsampling led to the expectation that sequencing depth would affect the degree of clonotype sharing among donors.

Using the deep immunoSEQ assay, TCR CDR3 regions were amplified from genomic DNA by multiplex PCR. Genomic DNA extracted from each cell subset was distributed evenly over all wells of several immunoSEQ 96-well plates, and each plate served as one replicate. For sorted subsets, approximately 190 ng of genomic DNA, equivalent to some 33,000 T cell genomes, went into each replicate PCR. Purified libraries were quantified with a Qubit 3.0 fluorometer, sized on a Bioanalyzer 2100, and re-quantified with the KAPA Library Quantification kit. Every immunoSEQ 96-well plate was sequenced on a separate single-read 150-cycle Illumina NextSeq 550 flow cell. In the source study's methods: Because the immunoSEQ output held only junctional sequences and lacked quality scores, the filtering could not match the filtering applied to full-length reads. Sequences were annotated with PyIR, a Python wrapper for IgBLAST v1.9, using IMGT germline references to assign V/J genes and CDR3. Reads were filtered out if the reads had weak V/J assignments (E-value above 1e-6), no CDR3, stop codons, out-of-frame junctions, or ambiguous translated residues. V3J clonotypes were defined by identical inferred V gene, J gene, and CDR3 amino acid sequence. To compute the percentage overlap between repertoires, the number of shared unique clonotypes was divided by the size of the smaller repertoire. Richness of each repertoire was evaluated using RTK rarefaction, the Chao1 estimator, and Recon v2.1 estimates of unobserved clonotypes. For all TCRbeta clonotypes obtained by the gDNA method from several donors, generation probabilities were computed with OLGA. TCRdb provides this immuneACCESS table in a form limited to in-frame rearrangements. Some clones are lacking; in checked studies, under half of them reflect an unresolved V gene, and why the rest are absent is not known. The V and J calls and clone size come from that table; D and trimming were worked out from the DNA. The sample table lists approximately 330,000 clones, about 70% of them with a count of one. The ten top clones hold about 9.4% of the sample.

The donors were healthy, HIV-negative adults who had no recently reported acute infections or vaccinations. Every donor was a Caucasian adult living in Nashville, Tennessee, USA. Magnetic negative selection was used to enrich CD4+ T cells, after which naive cells were positively selected on CD45RA and the negative fraction became the memory subset. Blood was obtained by leukapheresis, after which PBMCs were separated by Ficoll-Histopaque density gradient centrifugation and cryopreserved in liquid nitrogen vapor phase. Analytical flow cytometry was used to check the purity and quantity of each magnetically sorted T cell population. From each sorted fraction, genomic DNA was isolated and quantified by UV absorbance on a Nanodrop 2000c. From cysteine to phenylalanine, the CDR3 is 16 amino acids long. Here the CDR3 DNA is all that survives: 48 bases in frame from base 1. V and J are trimmed by 4 bases and 5 bases, and the gene matches miss 15 bases of the junction. CDR1 SQVTM and CDR2 ANQGSEA are derived from the germline V gene.

With respect to this clone: Its recognized antigen is unknown. No clone much larger than this one lies a single base away; base qualities are absent.

The specimen was memory CD4+ T cells sorted from blood. Sample cell subset or site, as interpreted from the label and publication: CD45RA-negative fraction. The chain links TRBV29-1 with TRBJ2-5; 8 central bases correspond to TRBD1. The clonotype originates from a man younger than 45 in good health. At the DNA level, the sequence is TGCAGCGTTGCGGACAGGGCGCTTCAGCTAATGGAGACCCAGTACTTC. Translated, it gives CSVADRALQLMETQYF. The CDR3, completed at both ends by the reference TRBV29-1 and TRBJ2-5 genes, gives the full variable domain SAVISQKPSRDICQRGTSLTIQCQVDSQVTMMFWYRQQPGQSLTLIATANQGSEATYESGFVIDKFPISRPNLTFSTLTVSNMSPEDSSIYLCSVADRALQLMETQYFGPGTRLLVL.